The source of this T cell receptor (beta chain) is a study of beta chain features in type 1 diabetes. The wider study: Patients did not differ from healthy donors in age, gender or cell yield. Findings and caveats of the study: More deletions and fewer insertions at VDJ junctions were found in patients with type 1 diabetes. The study found moderately but significantly shorter TCRB CDR3s in all four CD4+ subsets of Type 1 diabetes patients. Resolution of whether HLA type affects TCRB rearrangement was not achieved here.

TCRB transcripts that were expressed got sequenced, as all of the isolated RNA had been reverse transcribed. Regulatory, naive and central memory T cell samples averaged around 3.6 million reads. The protocol was immunoSEQ multiplex PCR, while the TCRdb copy is restricted to in-frame clones and leaves out a portion. The table includes roughly 250,000 clones, approximately 20% detected once. Losses at the gene ends were 5 bases for V and 6 bases for J; bases not matched to a gene: 6. CDR1 and CDR2 from the germline V gene are SQVTM and ANQGSEA. The CDR3 runs to 13 residues. This clone was observed a handful of times. Antigen unknown.

V gene TRBV29-1 combines with J gene TRBJ1-2, with TRBD1 matching over 10 bases. The sample comprised naive CD4+ T cells from blood. The TCR was taken from a woman aged 40-49 years with type 1 diabetes. CDR3 sequence: CSVSGQGVDGYTF. CDR3 DNA: TGCAGCGTTAGCGGACAGGGGGTGGATGGCTACACCTTC. Variable domain in full (rest from reference TRBV29-1 and TRBJ1-2): SAVISQKPSRDICQRGTSLTIQCQVDSQVTMMFWYRQQPGQSLTLIATANQGSEATYESGFVIDKFPISRPNLTFSTLTVSNMSPEDSSIYLCSVSGQGVDGYTFGSGTRLTVV.